This T cell receptor (beta chain) was captured by sequencing in a study of Ad26.COV2.S vaccination and SARS-CoV-2 variants. The protocol was immunoSEQ multiplex PCR, while the TCRdb copy is restricted to in-frame clones and leaves out a portion. The repertoire holds 400,000 to 500,000 clones, with nearly 90% as singletons. A word on this clone: The antigen remains undetermined.

Study-level points and caveats: Post-vaccination breadth of spike-specific CD8+ and CD4+ T cell responses was reportedly substantial.

The ends lost 3 bases at V and 4 bases at J; junction bases unmatched: 5. This CDR3 contains 14 residues. Germline CDR1 and CDR2: MNHNS and SASEGT. As for treatment: roughly 18 received Ad26.COV2.S at low or high dose, single or two shots; several received placebo; per-sample allocation not given. After the first vaccine or placebo injection, samples were drawn on day 63. This material consisted of peripheral blood, taken in a trial of Ad26.COV2.S vaccine versus placebo. The sequence was obtained from a person between 18 and 59 years old who received the Ad26.COV2.S COVID-19 vaccine or a placebo. The chain recombines TRBV6-1 with TRBJ1-2, with 7 nucleotides matching TRBD1. The CDR3 nucleotides read TGTGCCAGCAGTGACCTGGGACAGCTCTATGGCTACACCTTC. Translated, it gives CASSDLGQLYGYTF.